This TCR beta chain is from a study of blood T cell repertoires in COVID-19. Here immunoSEQ multiplex PCR was the method, and the copy in TCRdb shows in-frame clones only, minus some. The repertoire holds approximately 400,000 clones, with just over 90% as singletons. This clone is a singleton in its sample. From germline, CDR1 is MNHEY and CDR2 SVGAGI. Trimming cost V 4 bases and J 6 bases, with 7 bases left between them. The CDR3 spans 12 residues. The source of this sequence is a woman aged 40 to 50 who had been exposed to COVID-19. Sequencing was carried out using PBMCs or T cells enriched from blood (not recorded which). The J gene is TRBJ2-1, the V gene TRBV6-5; D possibly corresponds to TRBD2 (6 bases). The CDR3: CASSLGGNEQFF. In DNA, the CDR3 is TGTGCCAGCAGTTTGGGGGGCAATGAGCAGTTCTTC.